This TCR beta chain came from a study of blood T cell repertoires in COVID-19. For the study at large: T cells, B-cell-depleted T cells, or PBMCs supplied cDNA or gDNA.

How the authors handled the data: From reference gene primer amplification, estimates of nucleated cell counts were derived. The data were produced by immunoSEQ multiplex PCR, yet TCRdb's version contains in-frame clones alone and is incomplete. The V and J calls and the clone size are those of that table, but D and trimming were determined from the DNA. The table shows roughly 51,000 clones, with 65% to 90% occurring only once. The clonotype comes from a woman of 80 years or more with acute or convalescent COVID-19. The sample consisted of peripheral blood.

DNA for the CDR3: TGTGCCAGCAGCCGAGGGGGTTACTATGGCTACACCTTC. Amino acid sequence: CASSRGGYYGYTF. The chain uses TRBV7-2 and TRBJ1-2; a weak D match, TRBD1 (6 bases). With 5 bases removed from V and 3 bases from J, the gap between germline ends came to 10 bases. The CDR3 contains 13 residues. Germline-derived CDR1 and CDR2 are SGHTA and FQGNSA.